One sample yielded the 23 T cell receptor beta chains listed below, sequenced in a study of cytomegalovirus exposure and HLA in healthy donors. This PCR relied on a set of 60 Vbeta primers and 13 Jbeta primers. This table comes from immunoSEQ multiplex PCR, and its TCRdb copy is limited to in-frame clones, with some not included. The sample holds 100,000 to 150,000 clones, 81% seen once. Material: PBMCs. These receptors all come from a man aged 18 to 30 in good health and CMV-seronegative.

This chain connects TRBV11-2 to TRBJ2-7; TRBD1 agrees at 9 bases. V shed 0 bases and J 4 bases; nucleotides not matched to a gene: 4. From germline, CDR1 is SGHAT and CDR2 FQNNGV. This CDR3 has 15 residues. The CDR3 is CASSLEGTGFYEQYF. In DNA form, the CDR3 reads TGTGCCAGCAGCTTAGAGGGGACAGGGTTTTACGAGCAGTACTTC.

The chain joins TRBV19 to TRBJ2-1, with 7 bases lining up with TRBD2. Germline trimming cut 3 bases from V and 0 bases from J; bases unmatched to any gene: 2. The length of the CDR3 is 15 residues. Per the germline V gene, CDR1 is LNHDA and CDR2 is SQIVND (reference sequence). This CDR3 reads CASSIRTSSYNEQFF. CDR3 bases: TGTGCCAGTAGTATCCGGACTAGCTCCTACAATGAGCAGTTCTTC. The whole variable domain, remainder taken from reference TRBV19 and TRBJ2-1, is DGGITQSPKYLFRKEGQNVTLSCEQNLNHDAMYWYRQDPGQGLRLIYYSQIVNDFQKGDIAEGYSVSREKKESFPLTVTSAQKNPTAFYLCASSIRTSSYNEQFFGPGTRLTVL.

About this clone: One end of the junction varies from germline; a read error may be responsible. V gene TRBV7-9 combines with J gene TRBJ1-6; 8 nucleotides line up with TRBD1. Germline-derived CDR1 and CDR2 are SEHNR and FQNEAQ (reference sequence). The CDR3 is 15 amino acids. Here the CDR3 reads CSSSLVWTGFSPLHF. DNA of the CDR3: TGTTCCAGCAGCTTAGTATGGACAGGGTTTTCACCCCTCCACTTT.

The chain couples TRBV18 to TRBJ2-5, with 9 bases fitting TRBD1. The ends lost 0 bases at V and 4 bases at J; junction bases unmatched: 6. Germline V CDR1 and CDR2: KGHSH, LQKENI. The CDR3 sequence is 16 residues long. The CDR3 region has the DNA TGTGCCAGCTCACCACCGGTACAGGGGGCAGGAGAGACCCAGTACTTC. It yields the protein CASSPPVQGAGETQYF.

This sequence joins TRBV5-4 and TRBJ2-7, with D maybe TRBD1 (6 bases). Germline CDR1 and CDR2: SGHNT and YYREEE (reference sequence). V gave up 2 bases and J gave up 3 bases, with 15 bases separating them. The CDR3 contains 15 residues. The CDR3 protein is CASSFDPTGFYEQYF. The CDR3 region has the DNA TGTGCCAGCAGCTTCGACCCAACAGGGTTCTACGAGCAGTACTTC.

V is TRBV20-1 and J is TRBJ2-5, with D unclear. Trimming took 2 bases from V and 3 from J, leaving 4 bases between them. This CDR3 spans 11 amino acids. Germline loops: CDR1 DFQATT, CDR2 SNEGSKA (reference sequence). The CDR3 sequence: CSARQKETQYF. The CDR3 nucleotides are TGCAGTGCTAGACAGAAAGAGACCCAGTACTTC.

This clone was seen a single time. This chain links TRBV5-4 with TRBJ2-1; D may be TRBD1 (7 bases). This CDR3 spans 16 amino acids. V shed 4 bases and J shed 4 bases, with 18 bases lying between them. Germline V gene sequence: CDR1 SGHNT, CDR2 YYREEE (reference sequence). Here the CDR3 DNA reads TGTGCCAGCAGCCCATCTCCAGGGGGGCTTTACAATGAGCAGTTCTTC. Protein product: CASSPSPGGLYNEQFF.

This clone turned up a few times. This sequence joins TRBV29-1 and TRBJ1-2, with D uncertain. Germline CDR1 is SQVTM and CDR2 is ANQGSEA. The CDR3 contains 12 residues. Trimming removed 8 bases from V and 8 bases from J, with 18 bases in between. DNA for the CDR3: TGCAGCTGTCAAAGCGGGCTAAGAGGCTACACCTTC. Translation: CSCQSGLRGYTF.

J is TRBJ2-7 and V is TRBV11-3; D might be TRBD1 (7 bases). CDR1 and CDR2 from the germline V gene are SGHNT and YENEEA. Trimming stripped 5 bases from V and 3 bases from J, with 14 bases between. The CDR3 contains 14 residues. CDR3 amino acids: CASSAGGTHYEQYF. The CDR3 DNA reads as TGTGCCAGCAGCGCAGGGGGGACACACTACGAGCAGTACTTC.

This clone was detected a few times. The chain recombines TRBV7-6 with TRBJ2-5, with D maybe TRBD1 (6 bases). CDR3 length: 14 amino acids. Germline V gene lookup returns CDR1 SGHVS and CDR2 FNYEAQ. V was pared by 3 bases and J by 5 bases, with 13 bases between. DNA for the CDR3: TGTGCCAGCAGCTTCGCAGGGACACGGGAGACCCAGTACTTC. The encoded protein is CASSFAGTRETQYF. The complete variable domain, with remaining parts taken from reference TRBV7-6 and TRBJ2-5, reads GAGVSQSPRYKVTKRGQDVALRCDPISGHVSLYWYRQALGQGPEFLTYFNYEAQQDKSGLPNDRFSAERPEGSISTLTIQRTEQRDSAMYRCASSFAGTRETQYFGPGTRLLVL.

The chain couples TRBV7-2 to TRBJ1-4; D is unclear. Germline V gives CDR1 SGHTA, CDR2 FQGNSA. The V end lost 7 bases, the J end lost 1 base, and 10 bases lay between the germline ends. This CDR3 has 14 residues. In DNA form, the CDR3 reads TGTGCCAGCATGGGAGGATTAACTAATGAAAAACTGTTTTTT. Translation: CASMGGLTNEKLFF. The complete variable domain, with remaining parts taken from reference TRBV7-2 and TRBJ1-4, reads GAGVSQSPSNKVTEKGKDVELRCDPISGHTALYWYRQSLGQGLEFLIYFQGNSAPDKSGLPSDRFSAERTGGSVSTLTIQRTQQEDSAVYLCASMGGLTNEKLFFGSGTQLSVL.

The CDR3, as DNA: TGTGCCAGCAGTTACTTGTCCGGGGCAGATACGCAGTATTTT. Translation: CASSYLSGADTQYF. J is TRBJ2-3 and V is TRBV6-5; possible D gene TRBD2, 5 bases. Trimming shortened V by 1 base and J by 4 bases, and 9 bases separated the two germline ends. This CDR3 spans 14 amino acids. The germline V gene has CDR1 MNHEY and CDR2 SVGAGI.

DNA of the CDR3: TGTGCCACCAGCAGGGATAGTGCCCTCAGGACAGGGAGTGCACAGCCCCAGCATTTT. Translated: CATSRDSALRTGSAQPQHF. The gene calls are TRBV15 and TRBJ1-5; TRBD1 matches at 8 bases. Trimming removed 3 bases from V and 7 bases from J; junction bases left unmatched: 20. The germline gives CDR1 LNHNV, CDR2 YYDKDF (reference sequence). CDR3 length: 19 residues. Supplemented by reference TRBV15 and TRBJ1-5, the full variable domain reads DAMVIQNPRYQVTQFGKPVTLSCSQTLNHNVMYWYQQKSSQAPKLLFHYYDKDFNNEADTPDNFQSRRPNTSFCFLDIRSPGLGDTAMYLCATSRDSALRTGSAQPQHFGDGTRLSIL.

This clone is a singleton in its sample. The V gene is TRBV10-3, the J gene TRBJ2-5, with a tentative D call TRBD2 (5 bases). Near its end, the DNA agrees better with TRBJ2-7, so the J call may be wrong. CDR1 is ENHRY and CDR2 is SYGVKD in the germline V gene. CDR3 size: 14 residues. CDR3 region: CAISNPPGSYEQYF. DNA for the CDR3: TGTGCCATCAGCAACCCCCCGGGGTCCTACGAGCAGTACTTC.

J is TRBJ2-2 and V is TRBV6-1; maybe TRBD2 (6 bases). This CDR3 comprises 15 residues. The germline CDR1 and CDR2 sequences are MNHNS and SASEGT. Between the trimmed V and J ends, which lost 4 bases and 5 bases, there was a span of 14 bases. Written as DNA, the CDR3 is TGTGCCAGCAGTGGGGAAGCGGGTTCGACCGGGGAGCTGTTTTTT. This translates into CASSGEAGSTGELFF.

This rearrangement joins TRBV5-6 to TRBJ1-2; D might be TRBD1 (5 bases). Germline CDR1 SGHDT, CDR2 YYEEEE. Between the trimmed V and J ends, which lost 0 bases and 4 bases, there was a span of 13 bases. There are 15 residues in the CDR3. DNA for the CDR3: TGTGCCAGCAGCTTGGTCAATTACGGGGGCTATGGCTACACCTTC. Its translation is CASSLVNYGGYGYTF.

The CDR3 loop is CASSQDGGNEQFF. The CDR3 bases are TGCGCCAGCAGCCAAGATGGAGGCAATGAGCAGTTCTTC. V usage is TRBV4-3 and J usage is TRBJ2-1, with D perhaps TRBD2 (5 bases). The CDR3 contains 13 residues. From germline, CDR1 is LGHNA and CDR2 YSLEER. Trimming took off 0 bases at V and 6 bases at J, with 6 bases between the two ends.

J is TRBJ2-7 and V is TRBV21-1; TRBD2, the table's D call, was not compared with the DNA. TRBV21-1 represents a pseudogene. This CDR3 is 14 amino acids long. The chain's CDR3 is CASSLQLEAYEQYF. CDR3 sequence (DNA): TGTGCCAGCAGCCTACAATTAGAGGCCTACGAGCAGTACTTC.

V is TRBV4-1 and J is TRBJ2-7; D might be TRBD2 (5 bases). V lost 4 bases and J lost 3, with 13 bases in between. Germline assignment: CDR1 MGHRA and CDR2 YSYEKL. The CDR3 totals 14 residues. This chain's CDR3 is CASSLGRGVYEQYF. The CDR3 coding sequence is TGCGCCAGCAGCCTCGGTCGGGGAGTCTACGAGCAGTACTTC.

This rearrangement joins TRBV19 to TRBJ1-2, with 8 bases that match TRBD1. The length of the CDR3 is 13 residues. V gave up 5 bases and J gave up 4 bases; unmatched junction bases: 3. Looked up from germline, CDR1 is LNHDA and CDR2 is SQIVND (reference sequence). The CDR3 here is CASSLGTGYGYTF. The CDR3 nucleotides read TGTGCCAGTAGTCTAGGGACAGGCTATGGCTACACCTTC.

CDR3 in DNA: TGTGCCAGCAGTGACTCGGCCAGTTCTGAAGCTTTCTTT. Its protein product is CASSDSASSEAFF. The chain links TRBV6-4 to TRBJ1-1; the D is unclear. The CDR3 spans 13 residues. Germline V lookup: CDR1 MRHNA, CDR2 SNTAGT. V gave up 0 bases and J gave up 6 bases, with 8 bases separating them.

CDR3 sequence reads: CASSLAGTAYEQYF. CDR3 coding DNA: TGTGCCAGCAGCTTAGCCGGGACAGCCTACGAGCAGTACTTC. The rearrangement joins TRBV11-2 to TRBJ2-7; 7 bases agree with TRBD1. The CDR3 consists of 14 residues. The V segment lost 1 base and the J segment 2 bases; nucleotides outside the gene matches: 2. Per germline, CDR1 SGHAT and CDR2 FQNNGV.

The J gene is TRBJ2-2, the V gene TRBV25-1, with D uncertain. The germline V gene has CDR1 MGHDK and CDR2 SYGVNS. The CDR3 sequence is 11 residues long. V shed 4 bases and J shed 6 bases, with 3 bases lying between them. The CDR3 here is CASSASGELFF. The CDR3 DNA reads as TGTGCCAGCAGTGCGTCCGGGGAGCTGTTTTTT.